This T cell receptor (beta chain) was observed in a study of control samples from healthy donors and cancer patients. The CDR3 extends over 16 amino acids. Germline values: CDR1 SGHTA, CDR2 FQGNSA. V was cut by 7 bases and J by 3 bases, with 19 bases left in between. The protocol was immunoSEQ multiplex PCR, while the TCRdb copy is restricted to in-frame clones and leaves out a portion. The table includes about 73,000 clones, approximately 94% detected once. The sequencing input was blood. This clonotype originated in a woman in her thirties or forties in good health. This rearrangement joins TRBV7-2 to TRBJ1-5; possible D gene TRBD1, 5 bases. CDR3: CASTKNSGQNNQPQHF. The CDR3 nucleotides read TGTGCCAGCACCAAAAACTCGGGGCAGAACAATCAGCCCCAGCATTTT.